A single sample gave rise to the 12 T cell receptor beta chains below, sequenced in a study of blood T cell repertoires in COVID-19. Profiled with immunoSEQ multiplex PCR; TCRdb holds only in-frame clones, not every one. This sample has around 170,000 clones; roughly 70% occur once, and the top ten carry around 3%. The material sequenced was peripheral blood. These receptors all stem from a woman of 80 years or more with acute or convalescent COVID-19.

DNA of the CDR3: TGTGCCAGCAGTCCGCGGGGGTCTGGGGCCAAAAACATTCAGTACTTC. This sequence encodes CASSPRGSGAKNIQYF. The chain has TRBV27 and TRBJ2-4; 7 nucleotides match TRBD2. The J segment lost 1 base and the V segment lost 5 bases, leaving 8 bases of the junction unmatched. The germline gives CDR1 MNHEY, CDR2 SMNVEV (reference sequence). CDR3 size: 16 residues.

In this sample, this clone turned up once. The J gene is TRBJ1-6, the V gene TRBV5-1; D call uncertain. V lost 5 bases, J lost 10 bases, and 10 bases lay in between. CDR3 length equals 12 residues. Germline V gene data show CDR1 as SGHRS and CDR2 as YFSETQ. CDR3 nucleotide sequence: TGCGCCAGCAGGGCTACAGAATCACCCCTCCACTTT. Residues: CASRATESPLHF.

The rearrangement links TRBV18 to TRBJ2-1, with TRBD2 matching over 9 bases. Germline CDR1 is KGHSH and CDR2 is LQKENI. The CDR3 loop spans 16 amino acids. V shed 5 bases, J shed 7 bases, and the junction held 12 bases outside the gene matches. The CDR3 spells CASSSSGLAGRNEQFF. CDR3 DNA: TGTGCCAGCTCATCCTCGGGTCTAGCGGGACGAAATGAGCAGTTCTTC.

DNA of the CDR3: TGTGCCAGCAGCCAAGTATCTGGCGGGAGCACAGATACGCAGTATTTT. Its protein product is CASSQVSGGSTDTQYF. This chain links TRBV4-2 with TRBJ2-3, with D possibly matching TRBD2 (5 bases). The V end was cut by 1 base, the J end by 0 bases, with 11 bases between. Germline V gives CDR1 LGHNA, CDR2 YNFKEQ. The CDR3 runs to 16 residues.

The V and J genes are TRBV7-2 and TRBJ2-3; TRBD2 matches at 13 bases. Trimming removed 6 bases from V and 0 bases from J; junction bases left unmatched: 3. CDR1 and CDR2 (germline): SGHTA, FQGNSA. The CDR3 runs 16 residues. The CDR3 bases are TGTGCCAGCAGGGGGGGACTAGCGGGAAGCACAGATACGCAGTATTTT. The encoded protein is CASRGGLAGSTDTQYF.

This chain connects TRBV5-1 to TRBJ1-6, with TRBD1 matching 7 bases. Losses at the gene ends were 3 bases for V and 9 bases for J; bases not matched to a gene: 15. Germline CDR1 is SGHRS and CDR2 is YFSETQ. This CDR3 has 17 amino acids. The CDR3 coding sequence is TGCGCCAGCAGCTCGGTTGGGGGACAGACTGGTGGTTCACCCCTCCACTTT. This sequence encodes CASSSVGGQTGGSPLHF.

The chain is built from TRBV5-4 and TRBJ1-1; 9 nucleotides align to TRBD1. Germline V gives CDR1 SGHNT, CDR2 YYREEE (reference sequence). V was pared by 4 bases and J by 3 bases, with 4 bases of the junction left unmatched. This CDR3 contains 14 residues. The CDR3 reads CASSPDRGDTEAFF. In DNA, the CDR3 is TGTGCCAGCAGCCCAGACAGGGGGGACACTGAAGCTTTCTTT.

A single count supports this clone. V and J are TRBV6-6 and TRBJ2-7, with a tentative D call TRBD1 (5 bases). The germline V gene has CDR1 MNHNY and CDR2 SVGAGI (reference sequence). Trimming cost V 0 bases and J 5 bases, with 8 bases left between them. The CDR3 totals 13 residues. The CDR3 reads CASSYSGLDEQYF. CDR3 coding DNA: TGTGCCAGCAGTTACTCGGGGCTGGACGAGCAGTACTTC.

The V gene is TRBV13, the J gene TRBJ2-1; TRBD2 agrees at 11 bases. Germline-derived CDR1 and CDR2 are PRHDT and FYEKMQ (reference sequence). Trimming at V came to 3 bases and at J to 7 bases, leaving 11 bases not matched to a gene. The CDR3 has 17 amino acids. The CDR3 DNA sequence: TGTGCCAGCAGCTTCTTCGTAGCGGGAGGGGTGAATAATGAGCAGTTCTTC. Amino acid sequence: CASSFFVAGGVNNEQFF. Full variable domain (remainder filled in from reference TRBV13 and TRBJ2-1): AAGVIQSPRHLIKEKRETATLKCYPIPRHDTVYWYQQGPGQDPQFLISFYEKMQSDKGSIPDRFSAQQFSDYHSELNMSSLELGDSALYFCASSFFVAGGVNNEQFFGPGTRLTVL.

This sequence joins TRBV11-2 and TRBJ2-3; no firm D call. The CDR3 spans 15 residues. Germline V gene data show CDR1 as SGHAT and CDR2 as FQNNGV. Trimming cost V 0 bases and J 5 bases, with 12 bases left between them. CDR3: CASSLESRGLDTQYF. Written as DNA, the CDR3 is TGTGCCAGCAGCTTAGAGTCCCGCGGTTTAGATACGCAGTATTTT.

The chain combines TRBV2 with TRBJ1-4; D gene ambiguous. V lost 4 bases to trimming and J lost 7 bases, with 7 bases between them. Germline assignment: CDR1 SNHLY and CDR2 FYNNEI. This CDR3 contains 12 residues. The CDR3 region is CASSVLSEKLFF. The CDR3 nucleotides are TGTGCCAGCAGTGTCCTTTCTGAAAAACTGTTTTTT.

This clone appeared a few times. CDR3 in DNA: TGTGCCAGCAGCGTAGGGATAGCGGATACAGATACGCAGTATTTT. Translation gives CASSVGIADTDTQYF. The chain recombines TRBV9 with TRBJ2-3; tentative D call: TRBD2 (6 bases). The CDR3 is 15 amino acids. V lost 0 bases, J lost 3 bases, and 11 bases lay in between. Per germline, CDR1 SGDLS and CDR2 YYNGEE.